Below, 8 T cell receptor beta chains from the same sample are listed, as sequenced in a study of cytomegalovirus exposure and HLA in healthy donors (dated by TCRdb to about 2017). Receptor libraries were prepared by the immunoSEQ multiplex PCR assay. The multiplex PCR relied on a mix of 60 forward primers for TCR Vbeta segments and 13 reverse primers for TCR Jbeta segments. The clones in this table, taken by TCRdb from immuneACCESS, are in-frame only. Not every clone is retained; where verified, under half of the shortfall comes from an unresolved V gene, and the cause of the rest is unknown. The sample table holds under 250,000 clones, of which 85% were seen once. The top ten clonotypes cover roughly 1.3% of the sample. Material: PBMCs. These receptors were obtained from a human donor in good health.

V is TRBV30 and J is TRBJ2-3; D not resolved. From germline, CDR1 is GTSNPN and CDR2 SVGIG (reference sequence). The ends were cut back, 1 base at V and 0 bases at J, with 2 bases in the middle. CDR3 length: 12 residues. CDR3 loop: CAWSASTDTQYF. The CDR3 nucleotides read TGTGCCTGGAGTGCTAGCACAGATACGCAGTATTTT.

The chain couples TRBV27 to TRBJ2-1, with 8 nucleotides matching TRBD1. Germline CDR1 reads MNHEY; CDR2 reads SMNVEV (reference sequence). The trim removed 7 bases at V and 5 bases at J, leaving 10 bases unmatched. The CDR3 length is 15 residues. The CDR3 nucleotides read TGTGCCAGCATGCAGGGGGCGTCTCCACACAATGAGCAGTTCTTC. Translated: CASMQGASPHNEQFF.

This clone was picked up a small number of times. The chain has TRBV4-1 and TRBJ2-1, with 7 bases identical to TRBD2. The CDR3 runs 18 residues. The trim removed 4 bases at V and 0 bases at J, leaving 12 bases unmatched. The germline V gene encodes CDR1 MGHRA and CDR2 YSYEKL. The CDR3: CASSPRGVVAGSYNEQFF. DNA for the CDR3: TGCGCCAGCAGCCCTCGTGGTGTGGTAGCGGGCTCCTACAATGAGCAGTTCTTC.

The chain uses TRBV15 and TRBJ2-7; 11 bases line up with TRBD2. Germline CDR1 and CDR2: LNHNV and YYDKDF (reference sequence). The CDR3 length is 16 residues. Unmatched junction bases numbered 11, after V lost 5 bases and J lost 5 bases. CDR3 in amino acids: CATSVNLAGGYHEQYF. DNA of the CDR3: TGTGCCACCAGCGTCAATCTAGCGGGAGGTTACCACGAGCAGTACTTC.

The J gene is TRBJ2-5, the V gene TRBV15; D is possibly TRBD1 (6 bases). Germline CDR1 and CDR2: LNHNV and YYDKDF (reference sequence). V gave up 1 base and J gave up 2 bases, with 14 bases separating them. The CDR3 is made up of 16 amino acids. The CDR3 bases are TGTGCCACCAGCAGAGGGATGACAGGCTTACAAGAGACCCAGTACTTC. This sequence encodes CATSRGMTGLQETQYF.

The genes are TRBV9 and TRBJ2-1; tentatively, D is TRBD2 (5 bases). This CDR3 is built from 14 residues. The V gene lost 2 bases and the J gene lost 4 bases, with 10 bases spanning the gap. Germline assignment: CDR1 SGDLS and CDR2 YYNGEE. The CDR3 is CASSVLDSYNEQFF. As DNA, the CDR3 is TGTGCCAGCAGCGTTTTGGACTCTTACAATGAGCAGTTCTTC. The full variable domain, its missing parts supplied by reference TRBV9 and TRBJ2-1, is DSGVTQTPKHLITATGQRVTLRCSPRSGDLSVYWYQQSLDQGLQFLIQYYNGEERAKGNILERFSAQQFPDLHSELNLSSLELGDSALYFCASSVLDSYNEQFFGPGTRLTVL.

The genes are TRBV21-1 and TRBJ2-4; the table's D call TRBD2 went unverified against the DNA. TRBV21-1 is marked as a pseudogene. CDR3 length: 19 residues. The CDR3 DNA is TGTGCCAGCAGCAAAAGGGAGGGGTCCAGCGGGAGAGAGAAAAACATTCAGTACTTC. It specifies CASSKREGSSGREKNIQYF.

V usage is TRBV19 and J usage is TRBJ2-1, with 8 positions matching TRBD2. Germline loops: CDR1 LNHDA, CDR2 SQIVND (reference sequence). The CDR3 sequence is 14 residues long. Germline trimming cut 5 bases from V and 4 bases from J; bases unmatched to any gene: 4. The CDR3 region is CASSVSGIYNEQFF. For the CDR3, the DNA is TGTGCCAGTAGTGTTAGCGGGATATACAATGAGCAGTTCTTC.